This paragraph covers one T cell receptor (beta chain) sequence. The authors' processing: Estimation of nucleated cell counts was performed using reference gene primer amplification. The protocol was immunoSEQ multiplex PCR, while the TCRdb copy is restricted to in-frame clones and leaves out a portion. The V and J calls and clone size were taken over from that table, and D and trimming were inferred from the DNA. The repertoire holds more than 100,000 clones, around 87% seen once, with under 4.5% in the top ten. These data are taken from a study of blood T cell repertoires in COVID-19. On the study more broadly: Sources were T cells, B-cell-depleted T cells, or PBMCs; the material itself was cDNA or gDNA.

Germline loops: CDR1 SGHTA, CDR2 FQGTGA. V lost 2 bases, J lost 0 bases, and 15 bases lay in between. This CDR3 is built from 17 residues. This chain links TRBV7-3 with TRBJ2-3; a possible D gene is TRBD2 (5 bases). Material for sequencing was peripheral blood. The origin of this receptor is a woman aged 55-70 years with COVID-19, enrolled during active disease. CDR3 sequence reads: CASSLLPLAHSTDTQYF. DNA of the CDR3: TGTGCCAGCAGCTTACTCCCGCTAGCACATAGCACAGATACGCAGTATTTT. Combining the CDR3 with reference TRBV7-3 and TRBJ2-3 gives the whole variable domain GAGVSQTPSNKVTEKGKYVELRCDPISGHTALYWYRQSLGQGPEFLIYFQGTGAADDSGLPNDRFFAVRPEGSVSTLKIQRTERGDSAVYLCASSLLPLAHSTDTQYFGPGTRLTVL.